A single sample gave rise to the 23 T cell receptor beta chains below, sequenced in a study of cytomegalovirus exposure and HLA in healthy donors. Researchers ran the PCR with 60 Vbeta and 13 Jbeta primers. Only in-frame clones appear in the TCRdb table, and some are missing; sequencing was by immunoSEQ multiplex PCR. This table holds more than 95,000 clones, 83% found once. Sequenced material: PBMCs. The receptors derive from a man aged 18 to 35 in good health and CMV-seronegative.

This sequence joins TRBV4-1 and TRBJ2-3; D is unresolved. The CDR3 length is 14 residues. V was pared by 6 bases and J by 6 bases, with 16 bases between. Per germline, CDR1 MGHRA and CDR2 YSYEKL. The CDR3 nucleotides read TGCGCCAGCAGTACCGAACCCGAGGCTGATACGCAGTATTTT. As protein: CASSTEPEADTQYF.

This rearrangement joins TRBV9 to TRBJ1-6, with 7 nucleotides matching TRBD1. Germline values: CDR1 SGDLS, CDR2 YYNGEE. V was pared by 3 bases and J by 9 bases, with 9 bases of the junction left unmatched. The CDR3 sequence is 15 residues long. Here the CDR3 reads CASSAETGFSSPLHF. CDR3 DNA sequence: TGTGCCAGCAGCGCGGAGACAGGGTTTAGTTCACCCCTCCACTTT.

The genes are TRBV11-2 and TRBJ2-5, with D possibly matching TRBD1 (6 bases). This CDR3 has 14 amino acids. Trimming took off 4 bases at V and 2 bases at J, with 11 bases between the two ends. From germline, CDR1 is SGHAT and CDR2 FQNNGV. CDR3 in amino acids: CASSSRTVQETQYF. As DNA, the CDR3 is TGTGCCAGCAGCTCGCGGACAGTTCAAGAGACCCAGTACTTC.

The chain's CDR3 is CASSPRLDLNPRGNTGELFF. The DNA of the CDR3 is TGTGCCAGCAGCCCCCGACTAGACCTGAACCCACGAGGTAACACCGGGGAGCTGTTTTTT. The chain couples TRBV7-8 to TRBJ2-2, with a weak D call TRBD2 (6 bases). The V and J ends lost 5 bases and 2 bases respectively, with 27 bases between them. In germline, CDR1 is SGHVS, CDR2 FQNEAQ. This CDR3 spans 20 amino acids. The full variable domain, rest sourced from reference TRBV7-8 and TRBJ2-2, is GAGVSQSPRYKVAKRGQDVALRCDPISGHVSLFWYQQALGQGPEFLTYFQNEAQLDKSGLPSDRFFAERPEGSVSTLKIQRTQQEDSAVYLCASSPRLDLNPRGNTGELFFGEGSRLTVL.

The CDR3 reads CASSVETSGRDEQFF. DNA of the CDR3: TGTGCCAGCAGCGTAGAAACTAGCGGGAGAGATGAGCAGTTCTTC. The genes are TRBV9 and TRBJ2-1; the match to TRBD2 covers 11 bases. Germline CDR1 SGDLS, CDR2 YYNGEE. V was pared by 0 bases and J by 8 bases, with 4 bases of the junction left unmatched. The CDR3 runs to 15 residues.

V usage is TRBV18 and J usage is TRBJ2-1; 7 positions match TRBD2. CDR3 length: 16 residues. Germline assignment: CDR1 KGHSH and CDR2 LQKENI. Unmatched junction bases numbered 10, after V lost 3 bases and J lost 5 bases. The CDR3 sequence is CASSPRREKGDNEQFF. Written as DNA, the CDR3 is TGTGCCAGCTCACCGAGGCGGGAGAAAGGCGACAATGAGCAGTTCTTC.

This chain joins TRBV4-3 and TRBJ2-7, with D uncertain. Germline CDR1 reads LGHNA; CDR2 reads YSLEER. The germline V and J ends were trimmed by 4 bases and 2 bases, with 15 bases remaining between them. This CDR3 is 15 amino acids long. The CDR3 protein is CASSLRGQSPYEQYF. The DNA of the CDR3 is TGCGCCAGCAGCCTCCGCGGCCAAAGTCCCTACGAGCAGTACTTC.

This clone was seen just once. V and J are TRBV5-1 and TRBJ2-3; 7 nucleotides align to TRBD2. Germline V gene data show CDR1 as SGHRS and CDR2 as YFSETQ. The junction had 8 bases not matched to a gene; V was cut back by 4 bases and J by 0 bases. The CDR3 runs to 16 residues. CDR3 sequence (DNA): TGCGCCAGCAGCCCACTGACTAGCAGCAGCACAGATACGCAGTATTTT. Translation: CASSPLTSSSTDTQYF.

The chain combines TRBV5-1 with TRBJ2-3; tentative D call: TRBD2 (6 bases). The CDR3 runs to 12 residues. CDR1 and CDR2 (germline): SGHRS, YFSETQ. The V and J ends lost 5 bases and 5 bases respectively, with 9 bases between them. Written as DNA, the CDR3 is TGCGCCAGCAGGGACGGGAGAGATACGCAGTATTTT. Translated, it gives CASRDGRDTQYF.

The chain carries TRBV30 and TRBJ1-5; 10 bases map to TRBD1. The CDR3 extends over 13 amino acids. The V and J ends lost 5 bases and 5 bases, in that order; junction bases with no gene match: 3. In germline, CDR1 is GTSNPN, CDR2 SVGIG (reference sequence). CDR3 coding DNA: TGTGCCTGGGGACAGGGGGATTATCAGCCCCAGCATTTT. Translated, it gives CAWGQGDYQPQHF. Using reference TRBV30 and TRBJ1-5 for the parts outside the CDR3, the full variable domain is SQTIHQWPATLVQPVGSPLSLECTVEGTSNPNLYWYRQAAGRGLQLLFYSVGIGQISSEVPQNLSASRPQDRQFILSSKKLLLSDSGFYLCAWGQGDYQPQHFGDGTRLSIL.

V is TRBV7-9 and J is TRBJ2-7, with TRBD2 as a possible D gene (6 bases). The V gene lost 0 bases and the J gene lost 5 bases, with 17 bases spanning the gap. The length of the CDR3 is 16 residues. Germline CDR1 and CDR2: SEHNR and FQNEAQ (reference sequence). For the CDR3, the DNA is TGTGCCAGCAGCTTAGCCCGACTAGGAATCCCCGACGAGCAGTACTTC. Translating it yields CASSLARLGIPDEQYF.

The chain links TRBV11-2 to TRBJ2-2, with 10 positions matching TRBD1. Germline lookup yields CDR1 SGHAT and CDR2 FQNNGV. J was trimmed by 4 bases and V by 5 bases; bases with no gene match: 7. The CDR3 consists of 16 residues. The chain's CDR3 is CASSHPGTGVTGELFF. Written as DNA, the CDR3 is TGTGCCAGCAGCCATCCCGGGACAGGGGTCACCGGGGAGCTGTTTTTT.

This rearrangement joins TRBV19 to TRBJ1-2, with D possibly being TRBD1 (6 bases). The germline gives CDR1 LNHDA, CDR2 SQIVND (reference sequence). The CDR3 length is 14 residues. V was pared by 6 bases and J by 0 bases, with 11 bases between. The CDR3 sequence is CASRGTRANYGYTF. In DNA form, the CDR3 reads TGTGCCAGTAGGGGGACACGGGCTAACTATGGCTACACCTTC.

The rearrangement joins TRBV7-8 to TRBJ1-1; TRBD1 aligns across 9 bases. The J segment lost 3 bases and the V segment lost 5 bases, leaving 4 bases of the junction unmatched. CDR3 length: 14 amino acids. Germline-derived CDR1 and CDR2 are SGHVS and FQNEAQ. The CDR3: CASSPGTGYTEAFF. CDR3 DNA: TGTGCCAGCAGCCCCGGGACAGGGTACACTGAAGCTTTCTTT.

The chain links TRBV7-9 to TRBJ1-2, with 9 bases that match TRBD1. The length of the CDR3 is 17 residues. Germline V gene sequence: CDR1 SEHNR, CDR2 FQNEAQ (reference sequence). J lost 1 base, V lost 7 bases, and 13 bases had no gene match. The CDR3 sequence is CASIPPGNRGLNYGYTF. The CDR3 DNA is TGTGCCAGCATCCCCCCTGGGAACAGGGGGCTTAACTATGGCTACACCTTC.

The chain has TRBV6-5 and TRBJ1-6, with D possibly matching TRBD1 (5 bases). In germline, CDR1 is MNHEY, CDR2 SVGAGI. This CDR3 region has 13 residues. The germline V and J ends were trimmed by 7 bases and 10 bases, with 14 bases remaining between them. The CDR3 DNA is TGTGCCAGCAAAAAGGGGAGGACATCACCCCTCCACTTT. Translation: CASKKGRTSPLHF.

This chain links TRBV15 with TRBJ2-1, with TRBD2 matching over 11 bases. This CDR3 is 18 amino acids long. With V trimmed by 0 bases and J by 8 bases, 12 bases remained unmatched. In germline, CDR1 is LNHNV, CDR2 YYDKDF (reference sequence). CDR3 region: CATSRDELAGVPVDEQFF. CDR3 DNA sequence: TGTGCCACCAGCAGAGATGAACTAGCGGGAGTTCCCGTAGATGAGCAGTTCTTC.

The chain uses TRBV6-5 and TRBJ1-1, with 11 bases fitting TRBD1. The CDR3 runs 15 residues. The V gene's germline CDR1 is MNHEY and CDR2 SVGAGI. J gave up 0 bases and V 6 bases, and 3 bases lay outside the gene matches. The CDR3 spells CASRRTGGMNTEAFF. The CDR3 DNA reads TGTGCCAGCAGGCGGACAGGGGGCATGAACACTGAAGCTTTCTTT.

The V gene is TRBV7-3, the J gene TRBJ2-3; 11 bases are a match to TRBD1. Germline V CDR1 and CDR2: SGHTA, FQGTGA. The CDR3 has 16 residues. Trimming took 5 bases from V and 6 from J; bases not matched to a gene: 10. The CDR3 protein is CASSEWTGGGLDTQYF. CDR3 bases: TGTGCCAGCAGCGAGTGGACAGGGGGCGGTTTGGATACGCAGTATTTT.

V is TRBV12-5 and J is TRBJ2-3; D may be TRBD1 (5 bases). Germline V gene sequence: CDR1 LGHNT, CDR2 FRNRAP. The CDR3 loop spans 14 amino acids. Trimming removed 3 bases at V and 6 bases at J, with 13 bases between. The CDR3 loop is CASGFGQGRDTQYF. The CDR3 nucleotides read TGTGCTAGTGGTTTCGGGCAGGGAAGGGATACGCAGTATTTT.

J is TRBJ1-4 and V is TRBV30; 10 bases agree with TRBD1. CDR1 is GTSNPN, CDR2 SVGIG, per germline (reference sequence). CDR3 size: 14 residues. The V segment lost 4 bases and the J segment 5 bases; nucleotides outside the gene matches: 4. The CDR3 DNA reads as TGTGCCTGGACCCCGGGACAGGGGAATGAAAAACTGTTTTTT. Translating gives CAWTPGQGNEKLFF.

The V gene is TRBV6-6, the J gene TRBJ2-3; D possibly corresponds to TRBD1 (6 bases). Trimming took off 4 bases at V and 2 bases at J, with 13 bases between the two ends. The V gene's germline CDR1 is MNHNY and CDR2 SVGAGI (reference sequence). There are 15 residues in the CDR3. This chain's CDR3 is CASSSGTRYTDTQYF. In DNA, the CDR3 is TGTGCCAGCAGTTCCGGGACAAGATACACAGATACGCAGTATTTT.

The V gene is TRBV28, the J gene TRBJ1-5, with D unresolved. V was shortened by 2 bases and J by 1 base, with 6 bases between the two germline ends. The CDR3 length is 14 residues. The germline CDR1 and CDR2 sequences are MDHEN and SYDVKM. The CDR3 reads CASSLGQSNQPQHF. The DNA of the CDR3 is TGTGCCAGCAGTTTAGGGCAGAGCAATCAGCCCCAGCATTTT.